The source of this T cell receptor (beta chain) is a study of cytomegalovirus exposure and HLA in healthy donors (dated by TCRdb to about 2017). In the study overall: An earlier analysis of approximately 600 of the donors reported roughly 270 Gb of sequence data and some 120 million unique TCR beta sequences from some 180 million T cells. About 280 gigabases of sequencing data and around 80 million unique TCR sequences made up an early release that covered around 640 HLA-typed donors. Across some 400 genotyped donors of the cohort, an average of about 240,000 unique TCR beta nucleotide sequences per donor were sequenced, and roughly a sixth of those sequences were non-productive. About five DR-DQ haplotypes were treated as single units for association and clustering because of strong linkage in the cohort. A later analysis re-analyzed previously published TCR beta repertoires from 650 to 800 donors and added high-resolution HLA genotyping to study TCR occurrence patterns. The study used immunosequencing to profile the T cell repertoires of approximately 630 subjects and linked those repertoires to cytomegalovirus serostatus. A separate validation cohort of roughly 130 different subjects was used in addition to the 666-subject first cohort. The study aimed to test whether signatures of past pathogen exposure could be identified by cataloging public T cell receptors. In the later analysis, no new phenotypic data were used to find candidate immune exposures; instead, reliance was placed on TCR beta sequences and their occurrence across donors. Donor age, sex, ethnicity and CMV serostatus were collected together with the repertoire data. High-throughput TCR immunosequencing, statistical association of individual TCRs with disease status, and machine learning were combined to predict cytomegalovirus infection status. Every repertoire in the discovery cohort had been generated on one and the same sequencing platform. The genetic ancestry cluster associated with self-reported Caucasian donors included around 76% of the 300 to 400 genotyped donors. A later genetic analysis took genome-wide SNP genotypes for about 55% of the 666 donors and used that subset as a discovery cohort. The number of donors typed differed by locus, with roughly 620-640 for A, B, C, DRB1 and DQB1, approximately 500 for DQA1, 600 to 610 for DPA1, and roughly 450 for DPB1. In an earlier analysis of about 590 of the donors, high-throughput TCR beta sequencing was used to judge whether each TCR beta V gene segment behaved as functional or pseudogenic. HLA typing covered class I and class II loci at four-digit resolution. The paper's findings and limits, for the study overall: According to the authors, the approach could potentially be generalized to other disease states and immunological phenotypes. In a later analysis, the rate of TCR association differed among HLA loci, with DRB1 alleles having the most associated TCRs and HLA-C alleles having the fewest. Most TCR sequences were observed very rarely across donors, whereas some public TCRs were present in many individuals. Because HLA typing was missing for some donors at each locus, association tests included only the typed subset. Correlated functional status among segregating V segments might be attributable to linkage disequilibrium, but an unknown experimental factor could not be ruled out. In the study, approximately 160 TCR beta chains were listed as associated with cytomegalovirus. A cluster of highly shared sequence variants was judged likely to be a technical artifact of the sequencing pipeline. Sequencing depth was assumed to be roughly uniform across donors in the presence/absence analyses, though that assumption may not hold. When HLA alleles, especially DR and DQ, strongly co-occurred, TCR associations were difficult to assign to individual alleles. An association between a missense DCLRE1C variant and V-gene and J-gene trimming of TCR beta chains was found in a later genetic analysis and replicated in an independent cohort. Specific HLA alleles were associated with 18,000 or so TCR beta sequences at a false discovery rate of 0.05 in a later analysis. A later analysis found that most CMV-associated TCR beta chains appeared HLA-restricted, with HLA associations seemingly driven largely by CMV exposure. A later analysis found that HLA-associated TCR beta chains were more clonally expanded and had lower generation probabilities than equally common non-associated chains. A further reported finding was that TCR beta sequences accurately predicted the HLA-A and HLA-B alleles for most subjects in the first cohort. For the cohort, immune exposure information was limited to CMV serostatus. Several of the top co-occurrence clusters appeared to be linked to parvovirus B19, influenza, CMV and Epstein-Barr virus, according to a later analysis. Three of the identified cytomegalovirus-associated TCR beta chains were confirmed in vitro to be specific for cytomegalovirus antigens. Some IMGT-functional V segments, including TRBV6-2 and TRBV6-3, could not be told apart with the 87-base-pair reads, so those segments were excluded. The classifier was reported to diagnose cytomegalovirus status with high specificity and sensitivity in both the original cohort and the validation cohort. Because counts were too low, about 18 rarely observed V segments, including chromosome 9 orphons, were excluded from the earlier analysis of around 640 of the donors. In an earlier analysis of around 600 of the donors, most TCR beta V segments were observed in productive rearrangements about 87% or about 30% of the time, broadly matching IMGT annotations. The cohort was sequenced for TCR beta chains only, and without alpha or paired-chain data the features that could be detected were limited. Compared with the roughly 700-donor mean, donors in an Asian-associated ancestry cluster had fewer N-insertions in productive TCRs, according to a later genetic analysis.

Comment on this clone: Its antigen is currently not known. Base qualities are missing; no much larger clone stands one base away.

Library generation was performed with the immunoSEQ multiplex PCR assay. The multiplex PCR relied on a mix of 60 forward primers for TCR Vbeta segments and 13 reverse primers for TCR Jbeta segments. The CDR3 region of rearranged TCR beta genes was amplified from genomic DNA by a multiplex PCR assay. On the Illumina HiSeq System, the amplified TCR beta libraries were sequenced as 87-base-pair reads. On the authors' methods: A later analysis counted 65 million to 90 million unique TCR beta chains across the 666 repertoires, and some 11 million of these chains were shared by at least two donors. Raw reads were error-corrected and collapsed into unique sequences by a nearest-neighbor algorithm in which closely related sequences were merged to remove PCR and sequencing errors. To assign V, D and J gene segments, CDR3 sequences were aligned to IMGT reference sequences. Each retained sequence needed at least a six-nucleotide match to both a V gene segment and a J gene segment. Rearrangements were classified as productive when the CDR3 lacked stop codons and remained in frame with V and J, and all other rearrangements were classified as non-productive. Following IMGT convention, CDR3 was defined as the stretch from the second conserved V-encoded cysteine up to the conserved J-encoded phenylalanine. In an earlier analysis of approximately 590 of the donors, sequences lacking an unambiguous match to a single V gene segment were excluded. In an earlier analysis of around 600 of the donors, V segments were called functional above 56.7% productive rearrangements and were called segregating when the between-donor standard deviation exceeded 5%. A statistical classification framework was built to diagnose cytomegalovirus status from the catalog of TCR beta chain sequences. In a later analysis, V and J genes were assigned by comparing TCR nucleotide sequences against IMGT/GENE-DB human TR gene sequences. Using the TCRdist pipeline, a later analysis assigned CDR3 sequences along with most-parsimonious VDJ recombination scenarios. In a later analysis, every TCR beta chain was defined by the combination of its CDR3 amino acid sequence and its V-gene family, and reads without a unique V-gene family were dropped. In a later analysis, fewer than 650 highly shared, low-generation-probability nucleotide sequences were removed to address suspected cross-contamination and a sequencing artifact. A later analysis calculated a clonal expansion index for each public chain from normalized within-repertoire ranks of inferred template counts. A later analysis computed generation probabilities with a VDJ recombination model fitted to out-of-frame rearrangements, and checked the results against IGoR. Hypergeometric tests were used in a later analysis to score TCR-TCR, TCR-HLA and TCR-CMV co-occurrence, with a repertoire-size bias correction applied to the TCR pairs. A later analysis estimated false discovery rates by permuting HLA or CMV assignments 20 times. In a later analysis, co-occurring TCRs were grouped using DBSCAN, and TCRdist sequence similarity was added for clustering within HLA-allele-positive subsets. Co-occurrence clustering excluded repertoires with fewer than 30,000 or more than 120,000 public chains, plus five with anomalous nucleotide sharing. Not all clones reach the TCRdb copy of this immuneACCESS table, which keeps in-frame sequences only. Checked studies attribute under half of the gap to unresolved V genes and leave the rest unexplained. That table furnishes V, J and clone size, whereas the DNA furnished D and trimming. This sample is represented by under 200,000 clones; approximately 80% of them were singletons. The ten largest clonotypes hold 2.2% of the sample.

V and J lose 2 bases and 5 bases, and a span of 6 bases separates them. The germline V gene provides CDR1 LGHNA and CDR2 YNFKEQ. From its cysteine to its phenylalanine, the CDR3 spans 12 amino acids. Only the CDR3 portion is preserved as DNA: 36 bases, with reading frame beginning at the first base. The cohort consisted of some 730 healthy bone marrow donors. All cohort members were sampled while nominally healthy, although unrecorded immune exposures were likely present. The donor tested CMV seropositive, placing the donor among the roughly 270 seropositive members of the cohort. A peripheral blood sample was provided by each donor, and peripheral blood mononuclear cells were used for TCR beta sequencing. The Qiagen DNeasy Blood Extraction Kit was used to extract genomic DNA from the blood cell samples.

This clonotype was obtained from a man aged 45-65 years in good health and CMV-seropositive. Source material: PBMCs. The sequence links TRBV4-2 to TRBJ2-5, with the D segment identity uncertain. This receptor carries the CDR3 CASSQHGETQYF. The nucleotides read TGTGCCAGCAGCCAACACGGGGAGACCCAGTACTTC.